This T cell receptor beta chain was sequenced for a study of T cells after yellow fever vaccination. The CDR3 has 15 amino acids. Trimming took 3 bases from V and 1 from J, leaving 12 bases between them. This clonotype was recorded at least ten times. Conversion of TCR transcripts into cDNA relied on 5'RACE template switching, which added a universal primer site and UMIs. TCRdb reprocessed the 5' RACE reads with MiXCR, giving one entry per CDR3 protein. The sample records 100,000 to 150,000 distinct CDR3 sequences, about 7% being singletons. This sequence was found in a man younger than 30 who received the YFV17D yellow fever vaccine. This rearrangement joins TRBV12-3 or TRBV12-4 to TRBJ2-5; possibly TRBD2 for D (6 bases). Sample: CD4+ T cells sorted from PBMCs, taken around 10 days after the first yellow fever vaccination. In nucleotides, the CDR3 is TGTGCCAGCAGTTTCCGGGGAGGTTTCCAAGAGACCCAGTACTTC. Residues: CASSFRGGFQETQYF.